The T cell receptor beta chain under discussion was sequenced for a study of T-cell memory formation after mild COVID-19. From the 5' RACE reads, TCRdb called clonotypes with MiXCR, one entry per CDR3 protein. The sample gives approximately 400,000 distinct CDR3 sequences, roughly 17% of which show up once; approximately 21% is in the top ten. This clonotype was seen many times. Antigen specificity is unknown. The CDR3 runs 18 residues. CDR1 and CDR2 (germline): SGHKS, YYEKEE (reference sequence). V shed 0 bases and J 1 base; nucleotides not matched to a gene: 11. Study-wide points: CD4+ contracting clones were mainly CM and EM; CD8+ ones, EMRA.

The chain employs TRBV5-5 and TRBJ2-5, with 8 bases identical to TRBD2. The sequenced sample consisted of PBMCs or a T cell subset sorted from them (not recorded which). This TCR was recovered from a man aged 18-30 years who had mild COVID-19 (a few samples of this study predate the infection). Cell type and time point are not known. This CDR3 is CASSLGLKWRGAQETQYF. For the CDR3, the DNA is TGTGCCAGCAGCTTGGGCCTCAAATGGCGGGGGGCCCAAGAGACCCAGTACTTC. Full variable domain (missing parts from reference TRBV5-5 and TRBJ2-5): DAGVTQSPTHLIKTRGQQVTLRCSPISGHKSVSWYQQVLGQGPQFIFQYYEKEERGRGNFPDRFSARQFPNYSSELNVNALLLGDSALYLCASSLGLKWRGAQETQYFGPGTRLLVL.